Listed here is a single TCR beta chain. This entry belongs to a study of T cells in Graves' hyperthyroidism and ophthalmopathy. The CDR3 has 16 amino acids. Trimming at V came to 5 bases and at J to 5 bases, leaving 15 bases not matched to a gene. Germline CDR1 and CDR2: MDHEN and SYDVKM. Amplified TCR beta CDR3 regions came from RNA transcripts. Primed by the HTBI set, a first-round RT-PCR was run on the TCR CDR3. TCRdb re-derived calls from the multiplex PCR reads in MiXCR, one entry per CDR3 protein. The repertoire holds approximately 600,000 distinct CDR3 sequences, with over 12% as singletons. The specimen sequenced was blood. The chain uses TRBV28 and TRBJ2-7; 7 positions match TRBD1. The sequence came from a middle-aged woman with Graves' ophthalmopathy. The CDR3 region has the DNA TGTGCCAGCAGTCCAGTAGCGAGCCGGGACAGCCACGAGCAGTACTTC. This codes for CASSPVASRDSHEQYF. Complete variable domain (other parts from reference TRBV28 and TRBJ2-7): DVKVTQSSRYLVKRTGEKVFLECVQDMDHENMFWYRQDPGLGLRLIYFSYDVKMKEKGDIPEGYSVSREKKERFSLILESASTNQTSMYLCASSPVASRDSHEQYFGPGTRLTVT.